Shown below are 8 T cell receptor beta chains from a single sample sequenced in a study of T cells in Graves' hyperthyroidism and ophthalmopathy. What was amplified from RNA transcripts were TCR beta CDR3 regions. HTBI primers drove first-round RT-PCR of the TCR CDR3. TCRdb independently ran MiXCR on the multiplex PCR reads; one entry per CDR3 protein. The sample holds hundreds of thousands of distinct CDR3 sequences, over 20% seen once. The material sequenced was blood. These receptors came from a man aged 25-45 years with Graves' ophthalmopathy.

The CDR3 sequence is CATRFGQGDNSPLHF. For the CDR3, the DNA is TGTGCCACCAGATTCGGACAGGGTGATAATTCACCCCTCCACTTT. This sequence joins TRBV28 and TRBJ1-6; 8 nucleotides agree with TRBD1. CDR3 length equals 15 residues. The V and J ends lost 10 bases and 5 bases, in that order; junction bases with no gene match: 10. Per the germline V gene, CDR1 is MDHEN and CDR2 is SYDVKM.

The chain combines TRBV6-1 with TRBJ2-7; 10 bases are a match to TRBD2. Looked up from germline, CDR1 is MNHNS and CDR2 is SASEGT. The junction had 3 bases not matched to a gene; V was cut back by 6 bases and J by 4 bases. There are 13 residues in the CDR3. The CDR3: CASRALAGYEQYF. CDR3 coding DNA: TGTGCCAGCAGAGCACTAGCGGGATACGAGCAGTACTTC.

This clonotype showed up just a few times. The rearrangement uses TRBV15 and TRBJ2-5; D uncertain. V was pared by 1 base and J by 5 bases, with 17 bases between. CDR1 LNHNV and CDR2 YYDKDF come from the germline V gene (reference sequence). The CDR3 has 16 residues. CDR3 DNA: TGTGCCACCAGCAGAGGTGCTGGCTTAAATTTGGAGACCCAGTACTTC. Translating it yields CATSRGAGLNLETQYF.

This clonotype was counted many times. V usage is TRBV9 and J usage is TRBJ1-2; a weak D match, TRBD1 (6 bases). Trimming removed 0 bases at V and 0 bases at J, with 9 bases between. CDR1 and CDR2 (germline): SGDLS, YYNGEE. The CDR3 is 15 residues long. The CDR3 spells CASSVEWTANYGYTF. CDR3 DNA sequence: TGTGCCAGCAGCGTAGAGTGGACAGCTAACTATGGCTACACCTTC. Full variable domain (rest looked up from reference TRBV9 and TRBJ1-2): DSGVTQTPKHLITATGQRVTLRCSPRSGDLSVYWYQQSLDQGLQFLIQYYNGEERAKGNILERFSAQQFPDLHSELNLSSLELGDSALYFCASSVEWTANYGYTFGSGTRLTVV.

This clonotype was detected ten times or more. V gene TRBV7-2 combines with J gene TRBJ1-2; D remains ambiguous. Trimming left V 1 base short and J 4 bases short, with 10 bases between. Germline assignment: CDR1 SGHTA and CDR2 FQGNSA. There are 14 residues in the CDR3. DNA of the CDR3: TGTGCCAGCAGCTTAGAAGGGTTGGGCTATGGCTACACCTTC. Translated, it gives CASSLEGLGYGYTF.

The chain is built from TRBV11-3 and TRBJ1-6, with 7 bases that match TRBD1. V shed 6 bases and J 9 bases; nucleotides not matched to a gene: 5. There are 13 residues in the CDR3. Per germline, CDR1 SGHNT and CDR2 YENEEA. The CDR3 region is CASRSGGSSPLHF. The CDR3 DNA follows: TGTGCCAGCAGATCAGGGGGTAGTTCACCCCTCCACTTT.

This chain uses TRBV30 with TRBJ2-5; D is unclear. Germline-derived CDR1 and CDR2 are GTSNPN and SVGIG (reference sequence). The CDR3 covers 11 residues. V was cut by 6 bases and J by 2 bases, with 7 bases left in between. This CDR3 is CACRIQETQYF. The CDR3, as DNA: TGTGCCTGTCGAATTCAAGAGACCCAGTACTTC.

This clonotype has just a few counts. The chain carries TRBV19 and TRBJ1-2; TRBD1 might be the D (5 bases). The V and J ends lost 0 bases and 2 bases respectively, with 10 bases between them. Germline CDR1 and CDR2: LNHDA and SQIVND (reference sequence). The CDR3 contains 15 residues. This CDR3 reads CASSIEQGFNYGYTF. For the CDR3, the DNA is TGTGCCAGTAGTATAGAGCAGGGCTTCAACTATGGCTACACCTTC.